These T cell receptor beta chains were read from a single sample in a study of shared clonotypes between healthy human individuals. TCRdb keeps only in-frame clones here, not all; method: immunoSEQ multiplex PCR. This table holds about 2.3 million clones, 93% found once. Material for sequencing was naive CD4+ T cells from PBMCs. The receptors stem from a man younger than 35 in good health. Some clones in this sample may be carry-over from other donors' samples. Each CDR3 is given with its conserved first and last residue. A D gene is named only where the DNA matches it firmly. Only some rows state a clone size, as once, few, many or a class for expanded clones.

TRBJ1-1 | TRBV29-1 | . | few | TGCAGCGTCCCAGACAGGAGTAAGGCTGAAGCTTTCTTT | CSVPDRSKAEAFF
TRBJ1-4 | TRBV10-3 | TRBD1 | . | TGTGCCATCAAGGGACAGGGGATAAATGAAAAACTGTTTTTT | CAIKGQGINEKLFF
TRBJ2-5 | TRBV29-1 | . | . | TGCAGCGTTGGGACAGTCTTGACGGAGACCCAGTACTTC | CSVGTVLTETQYF
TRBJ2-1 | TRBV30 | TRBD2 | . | TGTGCCTGGAGCGGACTAGCAGTCTACAATGAGCAGTTCTTC | CAWSGLAVYNEQFF
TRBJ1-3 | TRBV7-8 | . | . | TGTGCCAGCAGCCCGCGATTACAGGGCAACACCATATATTTT | CASSPRLQGNTIYF
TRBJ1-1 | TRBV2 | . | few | TGTGCCAGCAGTGAAGGGGGCACTGAAGCTTTCTTT | CASSEGGTEAFF
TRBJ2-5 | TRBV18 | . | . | TGTGCCAGCTCACCCTCAGAGACCCAGTACTTC | CASSPSETQYF
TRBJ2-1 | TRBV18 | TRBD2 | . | TGTGCCAGCTCACAGATTCGGACTAGCCGCTATGAGCAGTTCTTC | CASSQIRTSRYEQFF
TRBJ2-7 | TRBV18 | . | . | TGTGCCAGCTCACCACTTAGGAACGAGCAGTACTTC | CASSPLRNEQYF
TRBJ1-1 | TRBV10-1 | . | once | TGCGCCAGCAGGCAGCGCATGAACACTGAAGCTTTCTTT | CASRQRMNTEAFF
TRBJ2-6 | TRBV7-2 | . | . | TGTGCCAGCAGCCGTACCGCTGGGGCCAACGTCCTGACTTTC | CASSRTAGANVLTF
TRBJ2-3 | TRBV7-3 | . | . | TGTGCCAGCAGCTTGTGGGGCGGCACAGATACGCAGTATTTT | CASSLWGGTDTQYF
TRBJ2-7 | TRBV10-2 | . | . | TGCGCCAGCAGTGAGTGGGCAGTCCCCTACGAGCAGTACTTC | CASSEWAVPYEQYF
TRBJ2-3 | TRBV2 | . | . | TGTGCCAGCAGTGAGTCTCCAGGGAGGGGGATGCATACGCAGTATTTT | CASSESPGRGMHTQYF
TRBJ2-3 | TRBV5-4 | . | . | TGTGCCAGCAGCCCCGGGGCCAGCACAGATACGCAGTATTTT | CASSPGASTDTQYF
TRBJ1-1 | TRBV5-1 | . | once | TGCGCCAGCAGCTTGTTAACAGAGGGAACTGAAGCTTTCTTT | CASSLLTEGTEAFF
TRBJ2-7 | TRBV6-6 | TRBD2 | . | TGTGCCAGCAGTTACACACGAGCGGGAGAGAACTACGAGCAGTACTTC | CASSYTRAGENYEQYF
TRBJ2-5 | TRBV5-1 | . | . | TGCGCCAGCAGGACAAATGCTCAAGAGACCCAGTACTTC | CASRTNAQETQYF
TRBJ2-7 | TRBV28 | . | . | TGTGCCAGCAGGCTTGCGGGGCCAACCTACGAGCAGTACTTC | CASRLAGPTYEQYF
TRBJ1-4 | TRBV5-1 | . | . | TGCGCCAGCAGCCCTGACAGGTTTAATGAAAAACTGTTTTTT | CASSPDRFNEKLFF
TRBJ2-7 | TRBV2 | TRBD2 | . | TGTGCCAGCCATCCGGGGGGCTACGAGCAGTACTTC | CASHPGGYEQYF
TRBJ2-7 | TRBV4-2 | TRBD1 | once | TGTGCCACTGGACAGGCTTACGAGCAGTACTTC | CATGQAYEQYF
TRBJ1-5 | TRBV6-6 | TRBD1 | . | TGTGCCAGCAGTAAAACAGGGGAGAGCAATCAGCCCCAGCATTTT | CASSKTGESNQPQHF